The 25 T cell receptor beta chains given below trace back to one sample, sequenced in a study of blood T cell repertoires in COVID-19. Clones were sequenced by immunoSEQ multiplex PCR, and TCRdb holds only the in-frame ones, with some missing. The data show around 150,000 clones, 70% to 90% seen once. The sequencing input was peripheral blood. The receptors were gathered from a woman aged 55-70 years with COVID-19, enrolled during active disease.

The chain couples TRBV6-5 to TRBJ1-5; D may be TRBD1 (6 bases). The CDR3 has 13 amino acids. CDR1 is MNHEY, CDR2 SVGAGI, per germline. Trimming pared 8 bases from V and 7 bases from J, leaving 15 bases between. Written as DNA, the CDR3 is TGTGCCAGCGAAGGGGGGGGCGGGCAGCCCCAGCATTTT. Its translation: CASEGGGGQPQHF.

The J gene is TRBJ2-3, the V gene TRBV25-1, with TRBD1 matching 9 bases. The CDR3 runs 16 residues. V dropped 3 bases and J dropped 5; count of bases not matched to a gene: 9. Germline values: CDR1 MGHDK, CDR2 SYGVNS. The CDR3 region has the DNA TGTGCCAGCAGTGACTCAACAGGGGGCGCGGTAGATACGCAGTATTTT. It yields the protein CASSDSTGGAVDTQYF.

The chain combines TRBV18 with TRBJ2-5; D is unclear. Trimming took 1 base from V and 4 from J, leaving 7 bases between them. This CDR3 region has 13 residues. Germline CDR1 KGHSH, CDR2 LQKENI. CDR3: CASSPLHRETQYF. CDR3 DNA: TGTGCCAGCTCACCACTTCATAGAGAGACCCAGTACTTC.

V gene TRBV2 combines with J gene TRBJ2-7; 8 bases map to TRBD2. J gave up 3 bases and V 6 bases, and 13 bases lay outside the gene matches. CDR3 length equals 16 residues. CDR1 SNHLY and CDR2 FYNNEI come from the germline V gene. CDR3 amino acids: CASSGAFGLAGYEQYF. The DNA for the CDR3 is TGTGCCAGCAGCGGGGCGTTCGGACTAGCTGGCTACGAGCAGTACTTC.

The chain is built from TRBV5-1 and TRBJ1-5; the D is unclear. The CDR3 is made up of 14 amino acids. Germline CDR1 is SGHRS and CDR2 is YFSETQ. Between the trimmed V and J ends, which lost 0 bases and 2 bases, there was a span of 6 bases. The DNA for the CDR3 is TGCGCCAGCAGCTTGGCCGGGGGCAATCAGCCCCAGCATTTT. This translates into CASSLAGGNQPQHF. The variable domain in full, with the rest retrieved from reference TRBV5-1 and TRBJ1-5, is KAGVTQTPRYLIKTRGQQVTLSCSPISGHRSVSWYQQTPGQGLQFLFEYFSETQRNKGNFPGRFSGRQFSNSRSEMNVSTLELGDSALYLCASSLAGGNQPQHFGDGTRLSIL.

This clone appeared a single time. The rearrangement links TRBV6-5 to TRBJ1-1; 7 bases line up with TRBD1. The V gene's germline CDR1 is MNHEY and CDR2 SVGAGI. Trimming cost V 3 bases and J 6 bases; bases outside gene matches: 7. The CDR3 sequence is 14 residues long. DNA of the CDR3: TGTGCCAGCAGTTATACGGGGGGGACAGCTGAAGCTTTCTTT. Protein product: CASSYTGGTAEAFF.

The chain uses TRBV4-2 and TRBJ2-1, with 9 positions matching TRBD1. In germline, CDR1 is LGHNA, CDR2 YNFKEQ. With 3 bases clipped from V and 4 bases from J, the junction kept 1 base outside the gene matches. This CDR3 has 14 residues. CDR3 loop: CASSQGTGYNEQFF. The CDR3 DNA reads as TGTGCCAGCAGCCAGGGGACAGGGTACAATGAGCAGTTCTTC.

The sample holds a few counts of this clone. V is TRBV14 and J is TRBJ1-1; possible D gene TRBD1, 5 bases. Per the germline V gene, CDR1 is SGHDN and CDR2 is FVKESK. This CDR3 comprises 15 residues. Between the trimmed V and J ends, which lost 4 bases and 3 bases, there was a span of 15 bases. CDR3 amino acids: CASSRITGRDTEAFF. In DNA form, the CDR3 reads TGTGCCAGCAGCCGTATTACGGGCAGGGACACTGAAGCTTTCTTT. The full variable domain, with the rest looked up from reference TRBV14 and TRBJ1-1, is EAGVTQFPSHSVIEKGQTVTLRCDPISGHDNLYWYRRVMGKEIKFLLHFVKESKQDESGMPNNRFLAERTGGTYSTLKVQPAELEDSGVYFCASSRITGRDTEAFFGQGTRLTVV.

The count of this clone is one. The V gene is TRBV11-2, the J gene TRBJ1-2; no clear D. Trimming cost V 1 base and J 7 bases, with 13 bases left between them. Germline V gene lookup returns CDR1 SGHAT and CDR2 FQNNGV. The CDR3 runs to 14 residues. This chain's CDR3 is CASSLGSGFFGYTF. CDR3 coding DNA: TGTGCCAGCAGCTTAGGCTCGGGGTTCTTTGGCTACACCTTC.

Only a few counts were recorded for this clone. CDR3 in amino acids: CATAESGSNRYTQYF. The CDR3 DNA sequence: TGTGCCACCGCAGAAAGCGGGTCCAACCGATATACGCAGTATTTT. The genes are TRBV24-1 and TRBJ2-3; D perhaps matches TRBD2 (6 bases). This CDR3 comprises 15 residues. V was cut by 9 bases and J by 7 bases, with 22 bases left in between. Germline CDR1 KGHDR, CDR2 SFDVKD.

The chain has TRBV18 and TRBJ1-5, with D possibly TRBD1 on 5 matching bases. Germline V gives CDR1 KGHSH, CDR2 LQKENI. This CDR3 is 14 amino acids long. V dropped 3 bases and J dropped 2 bases, with 8 bases sitting between them. The CDR3 protein is CASSPVGGNQPQHF. CDR3 DNA: TGTGCCAGCTCACCCGTAGGGGGCAATCAGCCCCAGCATTTT.

This clone was observed once. The chain combines TRBV6-5 with TRBJ1-6; D call uncertain. V lost 11 bases, J lost 0 bases, and 8 bases lay in between. The germline V gene has CDR1 MNHEY and CDR2 SVGAGI. The CDR3 sequence is 13 residues long. CDR3 DNA: TGTGCCGCGGCAAGCTCCTATAATTCACCCCTCCACTTT. This gives the protein CAAASSYNSPLHF.

The J gene is TRBJ1-5, the V gene TRBV19; no clear D gene. Germline V lookup: CDR1 LNHDA, CDR2 SQIVND (reference sequence). The CDR3 totals 13 residues. V lost 6 bases to trimming and J lost 9 bases, with 15 bases between them. The CDR3, as DNA: TGTGCCAGTAGAACAGCCGTTCAAGGGCCCCAGCATTTT. Its protein is CASRTAVQGPQHF.

This clone is a singleton in its sample. This chain joins TRBV6-1 and TRBJ1-5; D is unresolved. V was clipped by 3 bases and J by 10 bases, with 13 bases between them. Germline loops: CDR1 MNHNS, CDR2 SASEGT. The CDR3 extends over 13 amino acids. The CDR3 reads CASSEAGGLPQHF. The CDR3 nucleotides read TGTGCCAGCAGTGAGGCCGGAGGTCTCCCCCAGCATTTT.

This clone was observed a few times. In DNA, the CDR3 is TGCGCCAGCAGTCCCCTAGCGGGATTATACAATGAGCAGTTCTTC. Translated: CASSPLAGLYNEQFF. The chain uses TRBV10-1 and TRBJ2-1; 9 bases fit TRBD2. The germline CDR1 and CDR2 sequences are WNHNN and SYGVQD (reference sequence). V dropped 5 bases and J dropped 4; count of bases not matched to a gene: 6. CDR3 length: 15 residues.

The chain couples TRBV5-1 to TRBJ1-1; D not certain. V lost 1 base to trimming and J lost 8 bases, with 6 bases between them. CDR3 length: 11 amino acids. CDR1 and CDR2 from the germline V gene are SGHRS and YFSETQ. The CDR3 DNA is TGCGCCAGCAGCTTGCTGGGCGAAGCTTTCTTT. Amino acids: CASSLLGEAFF.

This clone was observed a single time. The chain carries TRBV3-1 (or the pseudogene TRBV3-2) and TRBJ2-5; 7 bases agree with TRBD1. This CDR3 comprises 14 residues. Germline-derived CDR1 and CDR2 are LGHDT and YNNKEL (reference sequence). V was pared by 2 bases and J by 2 bases, with 2 bases of the junction left unmatched. The CDR3 here is CASSQYRGQETQYF. The CDR3 DNA reads as TGTGCCAGCAGCCAATACAGGGGACAAGAGACCCAGTACTTC.

This clone was seen more than once but under ten times. The chain's CDR3 is CASSLQPGVTEAFF. The CDR3 coding sequence is TGTGCCAGCAGTTTACAGCCCGGGGTCACTGAAGCTTTCTTT. The chain couples TRBV6-4 to TRBJ1-1; D gene uncertain. Per the germline V gene, CDR1 is MRHNA and CDR2 is SNTAGT. This CDR3 is 14 amino acids long. V gave up 5 bases and J gave up 4 bases, with 14 bases separating them.

The V and J genes are TRBV3-1 (or the pseudogene TRBV3-2) and TRBJ2-2; D gene unclear. Trimming removed 1 base at V and 5 bases at J, with 5 bases between. The CDR3 consists of 13 residues. Germline V gene data show CDR1 as LGHDT and CDR2 as YNNKEL (reference sequence). CDR3 protein: CASSQAVTGELFF. As DNA, the CDR3 is TGTGCCAGCAGCCAAGCGGTAACCGGGGAGCTGTTTTTT.

V usage is TRBV7-2 and J usage is TRBJ1-1; D remains ambiguous. The germline V gene has CDR1 SGHTA and CDR2 FQGNSA. V lost 1 base and J 9 bases, leaving 12 bases between the germline ends. CDR3 length: 13 residues. In nucleotides, the CDR3 is TGTGCCAGCAGCTTAGGGGAGATATCACAAGCTTTCTTT. Amino acids: CASSLGEISQAFF. The whole variable domain, remainder taken from reference TRBV7-2 and TRBJ1-1, is GAGVSQSPSNKVTEKGKDVELRCDPISGHTALYWYRQSLGQGLEFLIYFQGNSAPDKSGLPSDRFSAERTGGSVSTLTIQRTQQEDSAVYLCASSLGEISQAFFGQGTRLTVV.

This clone came up once. The chain carries TRBV6-5 and TRBJ1-2, with 8 bases aligning to TRBD1. This CDR3 comprises 12 residues. Germline trimming cut 7 bases from V and 7 bases from J; bases unmatched to any gene: 5. Germline CDR1 and CDR2: MNHEY and SVGAGI. The CDR3 loop reads CASKTGASGYTF. The CDR3 DNA sequence: TGTGCCAGCAAGACAGGGGCCAGTGGCTACACCTTC.

The CDR3 region has the DNA TGTGCCAGCAGCTCCGCCGGGACTAGCGGGATAAGTGAGCAGTTCTTC. This codes for CASSSAGTSGISEQFF. The genes are TRBV7-3 and TRBJ2-1, with 13 bases that match TRBD2. The germline gives CDR1 SGHTA, CDR2 FQGTGA. This CDR3 spans 16 amino acids. Germline trimming cut 4 bases from V and 9 bases from J; bases unmatched to any gene: 9.

The J gene is TRBJ2-5, the V gene TRBV2, with 9 nucleotides matching TRBD1. The V and J ends lost 7 bases and 5 bases, in that order; junction bases with no gene match: 8. Germline CDR1 is SNHLY and CDR2 is FYNNEI. This CDR3 spans 14 amino acids. The CDR3 nucleotides read TGTGCCAGCATCCCGGGACAGGGCTTCGAGACCCAGTACTTC. Its translation: CASIPGQGFETQYF.

This chain joins TRBV7-9 and TRBJ2-6; 9 bases fit TRBD1. Germline CDR1 is SEHNR and CDR2 is FQNEAQ (reference sequence). CDR3 length: 18 amino acids. After removal of 6 bases from V and 4 bases from J, the junction contained 13 bases not matched to a gene. CDR3 protein: CASSRSGTGTPGANVLTF. CDR3 nucleotides: TGTGCCAGCAGTCGATCCGGGACAGGGACCCCCGGGGCCAACGTCCTGACTTTC. Complete variable domain (other parts from reference TRBV7-9 and TRBJ2-6): DTGVSQNPRHKITKRGQNVTFRCDPISEHNRLYWYRQTLGQGPEFLTYFQNEAQLEKSRLLSDRFSAERPKGSFSTLEIQRTEQGDSAMYLCASSRSGTGTPGANVLTFGAGSRLTVL.

V gene TRBV19 combines with J gene TRBJ1-4; 7 bases line up with TRBD1. The V and J ends lost 5 bases and 3 bases, in that order; junction bases with no gene match: 9. Germline CDR1 is LNHDA and CDR2 is SQIVND (reference sequence). The CDR3 has 16 amino acids. The CDR3 nucleotides read TGTGCCAGTAGTCCCCGGACAGGTCGGTCTAATGAAAAACTGTTTTTT. Protein: CASSPRTGRSNEKLFF.